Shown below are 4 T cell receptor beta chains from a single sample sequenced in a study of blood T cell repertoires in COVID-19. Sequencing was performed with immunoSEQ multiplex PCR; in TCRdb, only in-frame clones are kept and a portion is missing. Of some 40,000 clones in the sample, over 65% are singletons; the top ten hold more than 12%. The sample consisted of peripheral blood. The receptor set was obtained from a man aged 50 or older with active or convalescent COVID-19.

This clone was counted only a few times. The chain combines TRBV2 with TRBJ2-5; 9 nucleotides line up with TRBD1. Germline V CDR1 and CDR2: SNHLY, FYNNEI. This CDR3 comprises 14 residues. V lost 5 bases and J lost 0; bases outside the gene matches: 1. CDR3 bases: TGTGCCAGCAGTCGACAGGGGGACCAAGAGACCCAGTACTTC. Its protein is CASSRQGDQETQYF.

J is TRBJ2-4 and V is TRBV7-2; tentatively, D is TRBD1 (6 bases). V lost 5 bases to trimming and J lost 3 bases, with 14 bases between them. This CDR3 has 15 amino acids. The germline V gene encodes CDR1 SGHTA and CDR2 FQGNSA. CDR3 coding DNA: TGTGCCAGCAGCCCTACAGGGCGTGTCAAAAACATTCAGTACTTC. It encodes CASSPTGRVKNIQYF.

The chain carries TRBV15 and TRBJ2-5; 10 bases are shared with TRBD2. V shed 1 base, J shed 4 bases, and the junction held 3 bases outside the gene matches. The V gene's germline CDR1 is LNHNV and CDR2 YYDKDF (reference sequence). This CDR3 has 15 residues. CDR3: CATSRGGTSAETQYF. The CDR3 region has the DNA TGTGCCACCAGCAGAGGGGGGACTAGCGCAGAGACCCAGTACTTC.

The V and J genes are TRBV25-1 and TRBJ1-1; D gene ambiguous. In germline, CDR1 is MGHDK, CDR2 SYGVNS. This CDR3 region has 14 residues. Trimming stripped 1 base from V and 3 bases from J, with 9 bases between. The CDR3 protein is CASSELGRDTEAFF. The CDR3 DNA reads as TGTGCCAGCAGTGAATTGGGGAGGGACACTGAAGCTTTCTTT. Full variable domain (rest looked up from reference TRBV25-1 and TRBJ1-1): EADIYQTPRYLVIGTGKKITLECSQTMGHDKMYWYQQDPGMELHLIHYSYGVNSTEKGDLSSESTVSRIRTEHFPLTLESARPSHTSQYLCASSELGRDTEAFFGQGTRLTVV.